The T cell receptor beta chain under discussion was sequenced for a study of Ad26.COV2.S vaccination and SARS-CoV-2 variants. About the study: Administration of Ad26.COV2.S was intramuscular, either once or twice 56 days apart. Study-wide findings and caveats: It is possible that the TCR breadth and depth analyses underestimated the total T cell responses.

Described treatment: approximately 18 received Ad26.COV2.S at low or high dose, single or two shots; 5 received placebo; per-sample allocation not given. Specimen acquisition occurred on day 63 following the initial vaccine or placebo injection. Vaccine was an Ad26 vector expressing Wuhan-strain SARS-CoV-2 spike. For this clone: Its antigen is not identified.

Method: immunoSEQ multiplex PCR; TCRdb's copy keeps in-frame clones and lacks some. Here the sample spans approximately 480,000 clones, around 88% being singletons. The CDR3 length is 17 residues. Germline assignment: CDR1 LGHNA and CDR2 YNFKEQ. V was clipped by 1 base and J by 1 base, with 14 bases between them. This TCR came from a person between 18 and 60 years old who received the Ad26.COV2.S COVID-19 vaccine or a placebo. This sample comprised peripheral blood, obtained in a trial of Ad26.COV2.S vaccine versus placebo. The J gene is TRBJ2-4, the V gene TRBV4-2; D may be TRBD2 (5 bases). In DNA form, the CDR3 reads TGTGCCAGCAGCCAAGTAGTAGGGAGTACGGCCAAAAACATTCAGTACTTC. Translating gives CASSQVVGSTAKNIQYF.